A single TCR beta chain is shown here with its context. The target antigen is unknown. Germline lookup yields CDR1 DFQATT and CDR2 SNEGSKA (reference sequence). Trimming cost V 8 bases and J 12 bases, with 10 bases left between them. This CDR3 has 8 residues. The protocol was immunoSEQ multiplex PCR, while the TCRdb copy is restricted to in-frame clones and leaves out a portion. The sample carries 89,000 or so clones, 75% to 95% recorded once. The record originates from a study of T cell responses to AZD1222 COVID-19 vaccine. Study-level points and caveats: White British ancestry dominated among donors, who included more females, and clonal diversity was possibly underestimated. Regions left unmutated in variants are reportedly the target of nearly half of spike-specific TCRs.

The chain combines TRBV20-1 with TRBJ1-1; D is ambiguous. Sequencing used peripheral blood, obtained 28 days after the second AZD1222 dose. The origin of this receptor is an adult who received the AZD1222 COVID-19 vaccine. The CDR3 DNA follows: TGCAGTCCCAGTGGGTCTTTCTTT. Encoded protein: CSPSGSFF.